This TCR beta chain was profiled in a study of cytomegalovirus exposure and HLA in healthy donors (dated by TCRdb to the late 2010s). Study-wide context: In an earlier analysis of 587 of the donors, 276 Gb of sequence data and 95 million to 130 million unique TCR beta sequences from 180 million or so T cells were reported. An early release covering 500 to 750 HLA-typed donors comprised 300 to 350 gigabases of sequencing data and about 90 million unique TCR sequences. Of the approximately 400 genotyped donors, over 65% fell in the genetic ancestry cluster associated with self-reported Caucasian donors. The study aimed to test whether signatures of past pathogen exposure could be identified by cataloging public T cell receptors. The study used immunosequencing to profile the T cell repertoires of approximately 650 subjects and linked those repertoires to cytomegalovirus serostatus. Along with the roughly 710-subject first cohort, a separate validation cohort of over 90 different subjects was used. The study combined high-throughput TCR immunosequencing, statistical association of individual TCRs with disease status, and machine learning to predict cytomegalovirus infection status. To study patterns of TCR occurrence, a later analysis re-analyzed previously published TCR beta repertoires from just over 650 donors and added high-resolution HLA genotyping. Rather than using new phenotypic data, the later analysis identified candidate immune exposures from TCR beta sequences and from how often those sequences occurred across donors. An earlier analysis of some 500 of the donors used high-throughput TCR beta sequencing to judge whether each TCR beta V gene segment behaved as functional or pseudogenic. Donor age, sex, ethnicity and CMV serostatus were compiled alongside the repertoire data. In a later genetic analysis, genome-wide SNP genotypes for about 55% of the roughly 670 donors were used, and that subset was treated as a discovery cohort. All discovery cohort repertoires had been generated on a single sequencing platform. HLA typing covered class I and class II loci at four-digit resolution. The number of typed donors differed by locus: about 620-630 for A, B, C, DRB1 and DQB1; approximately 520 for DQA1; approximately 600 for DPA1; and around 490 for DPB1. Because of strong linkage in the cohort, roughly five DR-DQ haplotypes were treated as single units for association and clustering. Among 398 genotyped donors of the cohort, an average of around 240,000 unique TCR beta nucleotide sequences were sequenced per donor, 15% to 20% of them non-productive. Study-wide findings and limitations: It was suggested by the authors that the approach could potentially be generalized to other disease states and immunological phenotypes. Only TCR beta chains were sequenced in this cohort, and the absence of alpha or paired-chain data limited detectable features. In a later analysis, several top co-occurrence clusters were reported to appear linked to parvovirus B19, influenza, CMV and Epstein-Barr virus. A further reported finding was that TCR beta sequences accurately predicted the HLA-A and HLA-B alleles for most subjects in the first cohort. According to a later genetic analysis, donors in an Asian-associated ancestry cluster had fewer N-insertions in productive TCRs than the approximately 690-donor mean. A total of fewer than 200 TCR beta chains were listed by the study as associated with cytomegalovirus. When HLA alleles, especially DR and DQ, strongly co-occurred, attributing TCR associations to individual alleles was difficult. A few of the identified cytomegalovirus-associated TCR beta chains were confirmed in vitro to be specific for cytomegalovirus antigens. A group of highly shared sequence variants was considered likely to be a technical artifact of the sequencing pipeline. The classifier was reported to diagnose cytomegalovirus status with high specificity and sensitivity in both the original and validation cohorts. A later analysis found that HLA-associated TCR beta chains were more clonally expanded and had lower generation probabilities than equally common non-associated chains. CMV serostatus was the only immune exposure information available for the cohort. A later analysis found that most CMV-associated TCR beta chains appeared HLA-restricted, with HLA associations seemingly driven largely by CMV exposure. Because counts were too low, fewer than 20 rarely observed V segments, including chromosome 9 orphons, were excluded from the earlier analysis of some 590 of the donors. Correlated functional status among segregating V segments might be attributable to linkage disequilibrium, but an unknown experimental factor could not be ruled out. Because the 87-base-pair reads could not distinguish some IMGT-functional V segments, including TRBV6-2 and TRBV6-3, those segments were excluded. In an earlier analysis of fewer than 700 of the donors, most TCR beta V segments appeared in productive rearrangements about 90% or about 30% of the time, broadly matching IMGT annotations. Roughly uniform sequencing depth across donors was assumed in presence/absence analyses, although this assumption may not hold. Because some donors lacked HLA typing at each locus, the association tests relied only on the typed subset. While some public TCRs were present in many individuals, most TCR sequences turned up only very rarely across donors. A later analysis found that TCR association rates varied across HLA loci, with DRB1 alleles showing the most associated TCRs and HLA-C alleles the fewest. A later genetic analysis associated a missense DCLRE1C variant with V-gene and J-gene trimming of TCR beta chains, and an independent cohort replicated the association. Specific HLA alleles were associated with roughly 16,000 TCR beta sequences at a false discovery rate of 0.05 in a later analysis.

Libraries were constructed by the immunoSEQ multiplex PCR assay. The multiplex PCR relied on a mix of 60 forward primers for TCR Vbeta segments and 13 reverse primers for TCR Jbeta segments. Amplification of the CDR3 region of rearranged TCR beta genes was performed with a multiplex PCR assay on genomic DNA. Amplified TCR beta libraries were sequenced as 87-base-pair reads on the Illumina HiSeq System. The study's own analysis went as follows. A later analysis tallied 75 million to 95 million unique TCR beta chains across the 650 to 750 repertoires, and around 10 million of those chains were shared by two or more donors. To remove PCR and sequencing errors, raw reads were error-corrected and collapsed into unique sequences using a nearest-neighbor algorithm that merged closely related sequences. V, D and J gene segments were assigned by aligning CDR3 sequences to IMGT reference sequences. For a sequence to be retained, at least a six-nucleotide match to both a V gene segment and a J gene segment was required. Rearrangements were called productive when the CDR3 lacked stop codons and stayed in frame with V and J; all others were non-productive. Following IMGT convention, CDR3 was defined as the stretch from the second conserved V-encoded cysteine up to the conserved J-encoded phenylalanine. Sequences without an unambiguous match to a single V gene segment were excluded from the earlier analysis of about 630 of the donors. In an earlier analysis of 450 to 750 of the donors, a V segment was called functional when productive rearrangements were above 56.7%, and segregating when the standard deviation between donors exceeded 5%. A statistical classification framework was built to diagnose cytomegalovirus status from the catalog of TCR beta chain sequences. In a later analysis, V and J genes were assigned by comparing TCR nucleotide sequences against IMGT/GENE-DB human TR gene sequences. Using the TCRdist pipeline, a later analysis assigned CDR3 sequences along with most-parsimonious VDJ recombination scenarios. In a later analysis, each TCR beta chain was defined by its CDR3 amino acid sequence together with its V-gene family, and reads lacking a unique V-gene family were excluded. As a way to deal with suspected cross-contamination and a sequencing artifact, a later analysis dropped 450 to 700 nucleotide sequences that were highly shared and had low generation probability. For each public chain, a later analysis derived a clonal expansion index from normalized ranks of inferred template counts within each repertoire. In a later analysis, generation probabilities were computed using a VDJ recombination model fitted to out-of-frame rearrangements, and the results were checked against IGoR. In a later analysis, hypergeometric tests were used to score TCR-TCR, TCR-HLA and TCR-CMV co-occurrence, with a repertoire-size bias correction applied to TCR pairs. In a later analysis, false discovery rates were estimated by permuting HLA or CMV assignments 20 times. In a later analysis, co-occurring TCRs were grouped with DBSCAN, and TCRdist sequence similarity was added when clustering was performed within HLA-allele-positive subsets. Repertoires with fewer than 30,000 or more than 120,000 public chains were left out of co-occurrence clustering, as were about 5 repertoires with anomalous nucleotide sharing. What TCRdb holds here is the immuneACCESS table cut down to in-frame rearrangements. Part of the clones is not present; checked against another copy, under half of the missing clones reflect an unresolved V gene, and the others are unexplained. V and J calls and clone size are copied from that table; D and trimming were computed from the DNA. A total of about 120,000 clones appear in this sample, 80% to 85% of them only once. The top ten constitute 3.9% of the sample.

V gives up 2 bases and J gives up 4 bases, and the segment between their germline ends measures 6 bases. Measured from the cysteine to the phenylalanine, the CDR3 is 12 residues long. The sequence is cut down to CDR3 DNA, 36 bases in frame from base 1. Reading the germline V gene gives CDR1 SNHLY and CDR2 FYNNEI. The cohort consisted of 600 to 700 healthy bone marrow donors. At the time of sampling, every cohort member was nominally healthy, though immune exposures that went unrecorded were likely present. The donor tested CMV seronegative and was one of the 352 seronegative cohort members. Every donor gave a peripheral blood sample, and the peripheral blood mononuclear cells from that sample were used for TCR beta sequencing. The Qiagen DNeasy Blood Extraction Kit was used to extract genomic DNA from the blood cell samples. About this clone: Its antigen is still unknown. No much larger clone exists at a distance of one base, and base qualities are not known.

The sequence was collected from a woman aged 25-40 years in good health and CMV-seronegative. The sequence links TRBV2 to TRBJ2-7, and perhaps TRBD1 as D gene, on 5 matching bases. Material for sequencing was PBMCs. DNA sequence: TGTGCCAGCAGTGAACAGGGTTACGAGCAGTACTTC. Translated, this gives CASSEQGYEQYF.